Following are 25 T cell receptor beta chains from one sample sequenced in a study of blood T cell repertoires in COVID-19. Produced via immunoSEQ multiplex PCR; TCRdb's table is partial and in-frame only. This table holds approximately 290,000 clones, around 92% found once. Sequencing was done on a sample of peripheral blood. These receptors came from a woman aged 30 to 39 with COVID-19, enrolled during active disease.

The chain joins TRBV6-5 to TRBJ2-3; a weak D match, TRBD1 (5 bases). V was cut by 4 bases and J by 2 bases, with 13 bases left in between. The germline CDR1 and CDR2 sequences are MNHEY and SVGAGI. The CDR3 spans 15 residues. Here the CDR3 reads CASSCDRPNTDTQYF. The CDR3 DNA sequence: TGTGCCAGCAGTTGTGACAGACCAAACACAGATACGCAGTATTTT.

The chain couples TRBV15 to TRBJ1-2; TRBD1 agrees at 9 bases. The germline V gene has CDR1 LNHNV and CDR2 YYDKDF (reference sequence). Germline trimming cut 4 bases from V and 4 bases from J; bases unmatched to any gene: 10. The CDR3 totals 16 residues. CDR3 bases: TGTGCCACCAGCAAAGCCGGGACAGGGATGAGCTATGGCTACACCTTC. It encodes CATSKAGTGMSYGYTF. The full variable domain, with the rest looked up from reference TRBV15 and TRBJ1-2, is DAMVIQNPRYQVTQFGKPVTLSCSQTLNHNVMYWYQQKSSQAPKLLFHYYDKDFNNEADTPDNFQSRRPNTSFCFLDIRSPGLGDTAMYLCATSKAGTGMSYGYTFGSGTRLTVV.

The chain carries TRBV11-2 and TRBJ1-5, with 8 bases fitting TRBD1. Trimming removed 5 bases from V and 4 bases from J; junction bases left unmatched: 1. Germline CDR1 SGHAT, CDR2 FQNNGV. This CDR3 spans 13 amino acids. The CDR3, as DNA: TGTGCCAGCAGCCGACAGGGGAATCAGCCCCAGCATTTT. Translating it yields CASSRQGNQPQHF.

CDR3 coding DNA: TGTGCCACGTCACCTCTAGCGGGGGCCCAGTACTTC. This encodes CATSPLAGAQYF. The chain combines TRBV7-9 with TRBJ2-7; 10 positions agree with TRBD2. Germline trimming cut 10 bases from V and 10 bases from J; bases unmatched to any gene: 10. The germline V gene has CDR1 SEHNR and CDR2 FQNEAQ (reference sequence). The CDR3 spans 12 residues.

This sequence joins TRBV6-5 and TRBJ1-2, with 10 bases lining up with TRBD1. Looked up from germline, CDR1 is MNHEY and CDR2 is SVGAGI. Losses at the gene ends were 10 bases for V and 8 bases for J; bases not matched to a gene: 4. The CDR3 is 11 amino acids. The CDR3 reads CAIGQGDGYTF. In DNA, the CDR3 is TGTGCCATAGGACAGGGGGACGGCTACACCTTC.

This sequence joins TRBV27 and TRBJ1-1; TRBD1 aligns across 8 bases. After removal of 6 bases from V and 4 bases from J, the junction contained 10 bases not matched to a gene. The germline gives CDR1 MNHEY, CDR2 SMNVEV (reference sequence). This CDR3 has 15 residues. CDR3 sequence reads: CASSPVTGVGTEAFF. The DNA of the CDR3 is TGTGCCAGCAGCCCCGTGACAGGGGTTGGCACTGAAGCTTTCTTT.

J is TRBJ2-7 and V is TRBV19; 13 bases map to TRBD2. CDR3 length equals 14 residues. CDR1 and CDR2 (germline): LNHDA, SQIVND (reference sequence). V gave up 8 bases and J gave up 4 bases; unmatched junction bases: 5. The CDR3 sequence: CASSPGLAGYEQYF. Written as DNA, the CDR3 is TGTGCCAGTTCGCCGGGACTAGCGGGGTACGAGCAGTACTTC.

The chain uses TRBV7-9 and TRBJ1-2; 7 bases match TRBD1. V trimming: 4 bases; J trimming: 0 bases; junction bases outside the gene matches: 11. Germline V CDR1 and CDR2: SEHNR, FQNEAQ (reference sequence). CDR3 size: 17 residues. This CDR3 is CASSSPGQSRSNYGYTF. The CDR3 DNA is TGTGCCAGCAGCTCCCCGGGACAGAGTCGGTCTAACTATGGCTACACCTTC.

This clone was found once. The chain is built from TRBV19 and TRBJ2-7; D may be TRBD2 (6 bases). The CDR3 has 13 amino acids. The germline V gene encodes CDR1 LNHDA and CDR2 SQIVND (reference sequence). The ends were cut back, 5 bases at V and 4 bases at J, with 12 bases in the middle. This CDR3 reads CASSYGGSYEQYF. The CDR3 coding sequence is TGTGCCAGTAGTTACGGGGGATCGTACGAGCAGTACTTC.

The chain has TRBV29-1 and TRBJ2-4; TRBD2 is a possible D gene (5 bases). The CDR3 length is 15 residues. The V and J ends lost 6 bases and 3 bases respectively, with 18 bases between them. Looked up from germline, CDR1 is SQVTM and CDR2 is ANQGSEA. CDR3 in amino acids: CSVAVRVEGKNIQYF. CDR3 in DNA: TGCAGCGTCGCGGTGCGGGTCGAGGGCAAAAACATTCAGTACTTC.

The V call is TRBV7-6, the J call TRBJ2-5; 7 bases line up with TRBD2. The CDR3 length is 14 residues. V gave up 4 bases and J gave up 9 bases; unmatched junction bases: 11. Germline assignment: CDR1 SGHVS and CDR2 FNYEAQ. The CDR3 sequence: CASSSPRGDGAQYF. CDR3 nucleotides: TGTGCCAGCAGCTCCCCCCGGGGGGACGGGGCCCAGTACTTC.

The chain employs TRBV27 and TRBJ2-7; D gene uncertain. The CDR3 has 15 amino acids. Trimming took off 1 base at V and 1 base at J, with 11 bases between the two ends. Per germline, CDR1 MNHEY and CDR2 SMNVEV (reference sequence). The DNA for the CDR3 is TGTGCCAGCAGTTTATTCGTCGGGTCATCCTACGAGCAGTACTTC. Amino acid sequence: CASSLFVGSSYEQYF.

This chain uses TRBV6-2 or TRBV6-3 with TRBJ2-1; 10 bases fit TRBD2. The junction had 13 bases not matched to a gene; V was cut back by 4 bases and J by 7 bases. CDR3 length: 17 residues. Germline V gives CDR1 MNHEY, CDR2 SVGEGT. The CDR3 nucleotides read TGTGCCAGCAGTTCAGTAAGGACCTTTAGCGGGGGGAATGAGCAGTTCTTC. It translates to CASSSVRTFSGGNEQFF.

The chain carries TRBV3-1 (or the pseudogene TRBV3-2) and TRBJ2-2; TRBD1 aligns across 12 bases. The germline CDR1 and CDR2 sequences are LGHDT and YNNKEL (reference sequence). Trimming at V came to 1 base and at J to 4 bases, leaving 1 base not matched to a gene. The CDR3 consists of 16 residues. Here the CDR3 DNA reads TGTGCCAGCAGCCAAGGGGGACAGGGGGCCACCGGGGAGCTGTTTTTT. This codes for CASSQGGQGATGELFF.

The chain recombines TRBV2 with TRBJ1-2; 10 bases match TRBD1. The CDR3 loop spans 13 amino acids. The V gene's germline CDR1 is SNHLY and CDR2 FYNNEI. V trimming: 5 bases; J trimming: 6 bases; junction bases outside the gene matches: 3. The CDR3: CASSSGTGDGYTF. DNA for the CDR3: TGTGCCAGCAGTAGTGGGACAGGGGATGGCTACACCTTC.

This rearrangement joins TRBV19 to TRBJ2-5, with D possibly matching TRBD2 (6 bases). CDR3 length: 13 residues. Germline V gives CDR1 LNHDA, CDR2 SQIVND (reference sequence). Trimming stripped 7 bases from V and 3 bases from J, with 12 bases between. The CDR3 reads CASTPGAEETQYF. DNA for the CDR3: TGTGCCAGTACCCCGGGAGCAGAAGAGACCCAGTACTTC.

The chain couples TRBV10-3 to TRBJ2-5; TRBD1 aligns across 10 bases. With V trimmed by 2 bases and J by 0 bases, 6 bases remained unmatched. This CDR3 comprises 17 residues. The germline V gene encodes CDR1 ENHRY and CDR2 SYGVKD. Written as DNA, the CDR3 is TGTGCCATCAGTGAGGGGACAGGGGCGGGGTACCAAGAGACCCAGTACTTC. Protein sequence: CAISEGTGAGYQETQYF.

The rearrangement joins TRBV7-9 to TRBJ1-1; 8 nucleotides match TRBD1. This CDR3 contains 14 residues. From germline, CDR1 is SEHNR and CDR2 FQNEAQ (reference sequence). Unmatched junction bases numbered 7, after V lost 5 bases and J lost 5 bases. CDR3 residues: CASSPLRDRTEAFF. In nucleotides, the CDR3 is TGTGCCAGCAGCCCACTCCGGGACAGGACTGAAGCTTTCTTT.

V usage is TRBV7-2 and J usage is TRBJ2-5; 7 nucleotides line up with TRBD1. J lost 4 bases, V lost 3 bases, and 11 bases had no gene match. There are 16 residues in the CDR3. Germline V gives CDR1 SGHTA, CDR2 FQGNSA. The CDR3 spells CASSFDGQARGETQYF. In nucleotides, the CDR3 is TGTGCCAGCAGCTTCGATGGACAGGCCCGAGGAGAGACCCAGTACTTC.

The chain joins TRBV7-2 to TRBJ2-3; D unclear. The CDR3 totals 15 residues. Germline values: CDR1 SGHTA, CDR2 FQGNSA. V lost 3 bases and J 4 bases, leaving 14 bases between the germline ends. Here the CDR3 DNA reads TGTGCCAGCAGCTTCAGTAGCCCCATTGCAGATACGCAGTATTTT. As protein: CASSFSSPIADTQYF.

The chain is built from TRBV7-2 and TRBJ2-5; TRBD2 is a possible D gene (6 bases). V lost 1 base and J lost 2, with 8 bases in between. The CDR3 runs to 14 residues. CDR1 and CDR2 (germline): SGHTA, FQGNSA. The CDR3 protein is CASSLGAGQETQYF. The CDR3 bases are TGTGCCAGCAGCTTAGGTGCGGGGCAAGAGACCCAGTACTTC.

The rearrangement joins TRBV5-1 to TRBJ2-5; tentatively, D is TRBD1 (5 bases). In germline, CDR1 is SGHRS, CDR2 YFSETQ. CDR3 length: 12 amino acids. V lost 4 bases to trimming and J lost 5 bases, with 9 bases between them. As DNA, the CDR3 is TGCGCCAGCAGCACCAACAGGGAGACCCAGTACTTC. It encodes CASSTNRETQYF.

The chain joins TRBV6-1 to TRBJ1-1; no clear D gene. Deletions cut 2 bases from V and 1 base from J, with 8 bases between. Per the germline V gene, CDR1 is MNHNS and CDR2 is SASEGT. The CDR3 spans 14 residues. The CDR3 DNA follows: TGTGCCAGCAGTGAAAGGCGGGCGAACACTGAAGCTTTCTTT. It is translated as CASSERRANTEAFF.

The chain links TRBV5-1 to TRBJ2-5; D is perhaps TRBD2 (6 bases). The CDR3 has 13 residues. V was shortened by 7 bases and J by 5 bases, with 15 bases between the two germline ends. The germline CDR1 and CDR2 sequences are SGHRS and YFSETQ. Written as DNA, the CDR3 is TGCGCCAGCTGGCTTGGAGGGAGGGAGACCCAGTACTTC. It specifies CASWLGGRETQYF. The variable domain in full, with the rest retrieved from reference TRBV5-1 and TRBJ2-5, is KAGVTQTPRYLIKTRGQQVTLSCSPISGHRSVSWYQQTPGQGLQFLFEYFSETQRNKGNFPGRFSGRQFSNSRSEMNVSTLELGDSALYLCASWLGGRETQYFGPGTRLLVL.

This clone has only one observation. For the CDR3, the DNA is TGTGCCAGCAGACGGACAGGGGGTCAGCCCCAGCATTTT. It encodes CASRRTGGQPQHF. The gene calls are TRBV27 and TRBJ1-5, with TRBD1 identical over 10 bases. The CDR3 consists of 13 residues. V was clipped by 6 bases and J by 6 bases; unmatched bases: 2. Germline CDR1 is MNHEY and CDR2 is SMNVEV (reference sequence).